The clone carrying this T cell receptor (beta chain) was counted ten times or more. The sample comes from a study of Graves' ophthalmopathy and Graves' hyperthyroidism. For repertoire sequencing, the TCR beta CDR3 regions were amplified from RNA transcripts. The first-round RT-PCR employed HTBI primers together with the Qiagen OneStep RT-PCR kit. A multiplex PCR was then performed as the second round. One entry per CDR3 protein results from TCRdb running MiXCR on the multiplex PCR reads. Here the sample spans approximately 700,000 distinct CDR3 sequences, over 40% being singletons. CDR3 length equals 13 residues. Germline-derived CDR1 and CDR2 are SNHLY and FYNNEI. Deletions cut 6 bases from V and 7 bases from J, with 15 bases between.

This chain links TRBV2 with TRBJ1-2, with a weak D call TRBD1 (5 bases). This TCR derives from an adult man with Graves' ophthalmopathy. Sequences were obtained from peripheral blood. The CDR3 is CASRAGTASGYTF. The CDR3, as DNA: TGTGCCAGCAGGGCCGGGACGGCCAGTGGCTACACCTTC.